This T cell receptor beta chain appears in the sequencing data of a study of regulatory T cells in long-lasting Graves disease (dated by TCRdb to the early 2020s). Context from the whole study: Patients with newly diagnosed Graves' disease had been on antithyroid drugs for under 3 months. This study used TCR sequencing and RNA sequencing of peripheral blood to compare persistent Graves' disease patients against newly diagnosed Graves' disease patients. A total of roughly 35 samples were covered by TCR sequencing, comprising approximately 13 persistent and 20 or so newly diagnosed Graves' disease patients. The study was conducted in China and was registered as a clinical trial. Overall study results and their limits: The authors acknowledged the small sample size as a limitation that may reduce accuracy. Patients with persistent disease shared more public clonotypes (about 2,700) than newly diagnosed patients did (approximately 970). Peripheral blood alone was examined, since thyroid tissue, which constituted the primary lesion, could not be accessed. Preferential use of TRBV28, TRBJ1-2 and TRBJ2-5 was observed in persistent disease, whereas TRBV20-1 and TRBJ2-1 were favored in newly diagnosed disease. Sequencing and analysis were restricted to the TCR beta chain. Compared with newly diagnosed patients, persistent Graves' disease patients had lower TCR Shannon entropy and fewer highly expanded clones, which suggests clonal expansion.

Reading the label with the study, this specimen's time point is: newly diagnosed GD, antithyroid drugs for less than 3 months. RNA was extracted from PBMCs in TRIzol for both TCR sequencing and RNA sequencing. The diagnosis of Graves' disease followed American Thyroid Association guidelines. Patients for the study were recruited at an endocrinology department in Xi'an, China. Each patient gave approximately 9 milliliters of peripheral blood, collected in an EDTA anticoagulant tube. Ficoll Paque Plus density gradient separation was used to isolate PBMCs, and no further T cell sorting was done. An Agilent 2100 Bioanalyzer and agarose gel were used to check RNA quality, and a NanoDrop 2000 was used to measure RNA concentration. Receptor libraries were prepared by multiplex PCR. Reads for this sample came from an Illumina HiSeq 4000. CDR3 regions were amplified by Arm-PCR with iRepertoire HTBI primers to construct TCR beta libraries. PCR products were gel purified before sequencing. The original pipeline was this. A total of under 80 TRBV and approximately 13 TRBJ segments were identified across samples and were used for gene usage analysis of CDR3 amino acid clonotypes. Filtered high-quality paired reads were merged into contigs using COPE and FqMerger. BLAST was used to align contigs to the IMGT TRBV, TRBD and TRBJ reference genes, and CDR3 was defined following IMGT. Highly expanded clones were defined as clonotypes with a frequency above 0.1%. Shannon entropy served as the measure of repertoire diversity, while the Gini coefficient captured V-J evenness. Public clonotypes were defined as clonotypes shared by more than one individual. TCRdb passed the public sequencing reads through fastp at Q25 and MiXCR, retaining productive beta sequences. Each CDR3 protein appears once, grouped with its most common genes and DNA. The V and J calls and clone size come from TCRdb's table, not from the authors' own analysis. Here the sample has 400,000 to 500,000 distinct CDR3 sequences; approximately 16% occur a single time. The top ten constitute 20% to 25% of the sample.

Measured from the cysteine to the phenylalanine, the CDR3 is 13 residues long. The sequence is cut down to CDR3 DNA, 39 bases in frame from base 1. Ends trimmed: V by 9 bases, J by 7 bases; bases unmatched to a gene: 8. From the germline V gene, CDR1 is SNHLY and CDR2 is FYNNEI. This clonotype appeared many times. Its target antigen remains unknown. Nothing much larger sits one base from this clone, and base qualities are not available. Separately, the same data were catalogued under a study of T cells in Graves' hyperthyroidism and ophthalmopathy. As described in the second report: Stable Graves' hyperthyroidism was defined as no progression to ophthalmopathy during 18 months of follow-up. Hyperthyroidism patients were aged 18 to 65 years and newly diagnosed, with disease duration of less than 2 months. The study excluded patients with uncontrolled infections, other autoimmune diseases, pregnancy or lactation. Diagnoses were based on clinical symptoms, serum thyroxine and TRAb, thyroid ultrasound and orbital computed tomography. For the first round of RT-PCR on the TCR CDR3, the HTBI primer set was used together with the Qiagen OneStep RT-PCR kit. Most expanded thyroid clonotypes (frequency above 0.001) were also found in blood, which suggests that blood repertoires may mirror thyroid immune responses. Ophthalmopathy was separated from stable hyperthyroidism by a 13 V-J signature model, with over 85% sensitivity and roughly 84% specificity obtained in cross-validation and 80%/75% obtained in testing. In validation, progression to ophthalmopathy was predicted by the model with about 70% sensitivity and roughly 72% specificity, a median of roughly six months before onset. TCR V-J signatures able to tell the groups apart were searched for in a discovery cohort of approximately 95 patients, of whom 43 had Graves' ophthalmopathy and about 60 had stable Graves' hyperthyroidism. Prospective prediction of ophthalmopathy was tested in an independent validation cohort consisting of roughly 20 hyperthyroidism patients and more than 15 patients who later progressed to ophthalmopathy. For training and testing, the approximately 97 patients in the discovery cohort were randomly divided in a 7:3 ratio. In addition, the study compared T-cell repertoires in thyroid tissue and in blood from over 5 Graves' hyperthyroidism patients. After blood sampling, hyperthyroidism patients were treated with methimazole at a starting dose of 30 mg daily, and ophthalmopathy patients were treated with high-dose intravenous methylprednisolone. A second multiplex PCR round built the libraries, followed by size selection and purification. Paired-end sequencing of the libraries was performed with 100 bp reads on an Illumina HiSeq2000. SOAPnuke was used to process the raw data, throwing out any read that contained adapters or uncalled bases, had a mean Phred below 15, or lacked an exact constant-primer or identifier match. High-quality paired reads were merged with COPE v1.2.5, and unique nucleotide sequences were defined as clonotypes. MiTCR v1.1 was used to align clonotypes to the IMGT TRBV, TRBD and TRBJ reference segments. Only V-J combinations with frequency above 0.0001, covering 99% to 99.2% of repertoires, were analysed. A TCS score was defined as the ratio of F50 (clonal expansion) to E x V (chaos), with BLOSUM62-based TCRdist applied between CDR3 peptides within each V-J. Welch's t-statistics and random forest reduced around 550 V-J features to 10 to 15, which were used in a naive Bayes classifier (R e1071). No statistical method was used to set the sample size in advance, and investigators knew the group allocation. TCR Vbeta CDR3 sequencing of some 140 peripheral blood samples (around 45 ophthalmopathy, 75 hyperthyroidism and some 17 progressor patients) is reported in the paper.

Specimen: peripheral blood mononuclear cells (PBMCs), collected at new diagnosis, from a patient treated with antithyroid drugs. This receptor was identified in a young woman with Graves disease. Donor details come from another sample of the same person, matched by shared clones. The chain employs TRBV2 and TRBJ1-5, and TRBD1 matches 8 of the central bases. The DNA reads TGTGCCAGGAGGCGGGACAGGCTGCAGCCCCAGCATTTT. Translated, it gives CARRRDRLQPQHF.